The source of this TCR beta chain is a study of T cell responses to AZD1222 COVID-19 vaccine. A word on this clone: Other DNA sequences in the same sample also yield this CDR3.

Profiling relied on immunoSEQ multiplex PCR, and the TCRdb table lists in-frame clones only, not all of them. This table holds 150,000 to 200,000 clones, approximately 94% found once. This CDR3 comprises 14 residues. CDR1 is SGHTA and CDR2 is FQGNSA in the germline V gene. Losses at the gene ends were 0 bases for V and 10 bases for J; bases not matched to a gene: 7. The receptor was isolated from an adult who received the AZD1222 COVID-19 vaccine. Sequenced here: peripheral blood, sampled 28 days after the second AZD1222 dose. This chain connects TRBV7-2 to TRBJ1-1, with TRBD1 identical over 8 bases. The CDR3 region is CASSLAGQGLVAFF. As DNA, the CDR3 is TGTGCCAGCAGCTTAGCCGGACAGGGTCTAGTAGCTTTCTTT.